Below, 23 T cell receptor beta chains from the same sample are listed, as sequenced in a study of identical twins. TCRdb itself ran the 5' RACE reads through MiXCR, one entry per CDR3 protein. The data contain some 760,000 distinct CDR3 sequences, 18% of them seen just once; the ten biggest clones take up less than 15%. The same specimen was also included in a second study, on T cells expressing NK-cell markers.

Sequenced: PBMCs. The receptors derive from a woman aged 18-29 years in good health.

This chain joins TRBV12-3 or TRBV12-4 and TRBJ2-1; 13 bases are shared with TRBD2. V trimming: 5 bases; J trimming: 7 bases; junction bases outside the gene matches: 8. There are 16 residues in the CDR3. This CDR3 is CASSTLGTSGENEQFF. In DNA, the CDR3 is TGTGCCAGCAGTACCCTCGGGACTAGCGGGGAAAATGAGCAGTTCTTC.

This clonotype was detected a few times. CDR3 DNA sequence: TGCGCCAGCAGCTCTACTAGCGGGGGAATAAATGAGCAGTTCTTC. Its translation is CASSSTSGGINEQFF. J is TRBJ2-1 and V is TRBV5-1; 11 positions agree with TRBD2. The CDR3 is made up of 15 amino acids. Germline V gives CDR1 SGHRS, CDR2 YFSETQ. After removal of 3 bases from V and 7 bases from J, the junction contained 6 bases not matched to a gene.

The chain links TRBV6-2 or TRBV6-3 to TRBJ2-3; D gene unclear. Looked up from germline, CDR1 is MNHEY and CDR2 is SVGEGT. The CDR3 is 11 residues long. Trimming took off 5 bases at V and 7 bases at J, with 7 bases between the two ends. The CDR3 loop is CASSPMNTQYF. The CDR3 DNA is TGTGCCAGCAGTCCCATGAATACGCAGTATTTT.

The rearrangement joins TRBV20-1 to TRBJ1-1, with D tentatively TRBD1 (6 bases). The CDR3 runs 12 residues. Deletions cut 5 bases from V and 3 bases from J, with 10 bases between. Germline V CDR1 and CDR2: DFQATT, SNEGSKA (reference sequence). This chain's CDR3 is CSAPRTDTEAFF. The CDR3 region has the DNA TGCAGTGCTCCTCGGACAGACACTGAAGCTTTCTTT.

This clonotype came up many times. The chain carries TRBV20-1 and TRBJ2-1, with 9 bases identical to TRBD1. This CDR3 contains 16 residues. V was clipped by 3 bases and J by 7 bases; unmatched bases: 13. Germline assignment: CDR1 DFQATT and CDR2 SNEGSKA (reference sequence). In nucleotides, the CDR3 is TGCAGTGCTAGCCCCCCGGACAGGGGACAGGCTAATGAGCAGTTCTTC. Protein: CSASPPDRGQANEQFF.

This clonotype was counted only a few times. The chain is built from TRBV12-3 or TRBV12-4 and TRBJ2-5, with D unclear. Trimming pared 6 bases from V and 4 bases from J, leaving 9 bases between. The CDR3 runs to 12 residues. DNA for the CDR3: TGTGCCAGCAGCCCCAACTTAGAGACCCAGTACTTC. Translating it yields CASSPNLETQYF.

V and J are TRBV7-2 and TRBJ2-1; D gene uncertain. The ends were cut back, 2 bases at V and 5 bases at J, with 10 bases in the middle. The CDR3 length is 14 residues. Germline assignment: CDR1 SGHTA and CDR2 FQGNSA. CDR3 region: CASSLLRQNNEQFF. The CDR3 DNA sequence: TGTGCCAGCAGCTTACTACGGCAGAACAATGAGCAGTTCTTC.

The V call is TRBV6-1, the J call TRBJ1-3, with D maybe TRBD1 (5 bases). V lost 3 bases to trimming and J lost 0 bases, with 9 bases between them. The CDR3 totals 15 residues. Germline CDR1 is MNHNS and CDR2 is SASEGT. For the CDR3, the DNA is TGTGCCAGCAGTGACACAGGCTCCTCTGGAAACACCATATATTTT. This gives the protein CASSDTGSSGNTIYF.

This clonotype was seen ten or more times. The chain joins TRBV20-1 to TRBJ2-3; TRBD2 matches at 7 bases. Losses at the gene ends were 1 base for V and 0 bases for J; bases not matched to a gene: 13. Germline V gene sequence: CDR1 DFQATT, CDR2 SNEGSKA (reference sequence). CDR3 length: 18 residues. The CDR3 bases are TGCAGTGCTAGAGCCCTCCGTGCAAGCGGGACTAGCACAGATACGCAGTATTTT. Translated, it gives CSARALRASGTSTDTQYF.

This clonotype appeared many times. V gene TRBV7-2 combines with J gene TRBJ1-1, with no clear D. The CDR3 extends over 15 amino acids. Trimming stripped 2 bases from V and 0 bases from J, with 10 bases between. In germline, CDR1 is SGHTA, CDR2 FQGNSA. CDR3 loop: CASSLLSTVNTEAFF. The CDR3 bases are TGTGCCAGCAGCTTACTTTCGACGGTGAACACTGAAGCTTTCTTT.

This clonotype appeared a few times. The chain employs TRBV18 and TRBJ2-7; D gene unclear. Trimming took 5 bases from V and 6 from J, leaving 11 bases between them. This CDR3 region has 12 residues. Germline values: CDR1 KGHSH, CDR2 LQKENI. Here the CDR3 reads CASSRDSGEQYF. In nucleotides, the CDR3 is TGTGCCAGCTCAAGGGATTCGGGCGAGCAGTACTTC.

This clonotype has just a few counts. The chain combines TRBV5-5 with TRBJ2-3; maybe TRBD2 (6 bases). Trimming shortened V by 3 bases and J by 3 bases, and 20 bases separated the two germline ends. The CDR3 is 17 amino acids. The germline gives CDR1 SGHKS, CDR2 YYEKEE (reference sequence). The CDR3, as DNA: TGTGCCAGCAGCTGGGGGATGGGACTCACCGGGACAGATACGCAGTATTTT. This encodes CASSWGMGLTGTDTQYF. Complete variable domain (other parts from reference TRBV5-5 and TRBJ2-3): DAGVTQSPTHLIKTRGQQVTLRCSPISGHKSVSWYQQVLGQGPQFIFQYYEKEERGRGNFPDRFSARQFPNYSSELNVNALLLGDSALYLCASSWGMGLTGTDTQYFGPGTRLTVL.

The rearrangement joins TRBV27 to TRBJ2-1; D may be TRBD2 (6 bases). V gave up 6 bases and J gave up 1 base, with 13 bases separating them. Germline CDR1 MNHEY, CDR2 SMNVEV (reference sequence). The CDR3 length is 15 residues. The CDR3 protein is CASSLADTSYNEQFF. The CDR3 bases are TGTGCCAGCAGCTTAGCGGACACGTCCTACAATGAGCAGTTCTTC.

In DNA, the CDR3 is TGTGCCAGCAGCCAAGGGGGGGGGTGGCAGTACTTC. It translates to CASSQGGGWQYF. The rearrangement uses TRBV4-2 and TRBJ2-7, with 7 bases aligning to TRBD2. CDR1 is LGHNA, CDR2 YNFKEQ, per germline. CDR3 length: 12 residues. Unmatched junction bases numbered 3, after V lost 1 base and J lost 9 bases.

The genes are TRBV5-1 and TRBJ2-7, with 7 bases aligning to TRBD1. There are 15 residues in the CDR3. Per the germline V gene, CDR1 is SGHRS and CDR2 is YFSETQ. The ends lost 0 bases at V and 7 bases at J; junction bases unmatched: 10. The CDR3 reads CASSLADRDVKEQYF. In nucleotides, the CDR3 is TGCGCCAGCAGCTTGGCCGACAGGGACGTCAAGGAGCAGTACTTC.

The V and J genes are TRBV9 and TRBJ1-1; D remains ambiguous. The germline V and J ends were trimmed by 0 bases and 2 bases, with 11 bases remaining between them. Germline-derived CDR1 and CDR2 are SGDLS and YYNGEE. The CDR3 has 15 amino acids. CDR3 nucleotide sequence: TGTGCCAGCAGCGTAGGGGCCTCGGGTAACACTGAAGCTTTCTTT. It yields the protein CASSVGASGNTEAFF.

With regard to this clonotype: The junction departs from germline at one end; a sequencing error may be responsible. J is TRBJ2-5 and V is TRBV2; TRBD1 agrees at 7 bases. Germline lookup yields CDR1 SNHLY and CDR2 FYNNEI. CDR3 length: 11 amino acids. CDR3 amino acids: CASSDGQAANF. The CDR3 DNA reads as TGTGCCAGCAGTGACGGACAGGCGGCCAACTTC.

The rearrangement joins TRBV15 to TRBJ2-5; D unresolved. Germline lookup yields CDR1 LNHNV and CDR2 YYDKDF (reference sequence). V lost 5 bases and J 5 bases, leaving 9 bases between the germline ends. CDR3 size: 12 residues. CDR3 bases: TGTGCCACCAGCGGTCTTGAGGAGACCCAGTACTTC. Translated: CATSGLEETQYF.

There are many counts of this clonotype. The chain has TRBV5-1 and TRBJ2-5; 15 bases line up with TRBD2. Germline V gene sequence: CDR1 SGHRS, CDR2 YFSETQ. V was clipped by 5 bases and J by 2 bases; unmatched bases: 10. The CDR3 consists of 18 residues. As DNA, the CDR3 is TGCGCCAGCAGACCCGGGACTAGCGGGGGGTCCGCTCAAGAGACCCAGTACTTC. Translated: CASRPGTSGGSAQETQYF.

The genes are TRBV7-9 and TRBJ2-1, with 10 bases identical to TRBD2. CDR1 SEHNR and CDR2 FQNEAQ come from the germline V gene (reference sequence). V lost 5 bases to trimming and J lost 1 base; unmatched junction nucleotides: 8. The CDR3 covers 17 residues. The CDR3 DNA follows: TGTGCCAGCAGCCAGCCCAAAGCGGGAGGGTCCTACAATGAGCAGTTCTTC. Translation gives CASSQPKAGGSYNEQFF.

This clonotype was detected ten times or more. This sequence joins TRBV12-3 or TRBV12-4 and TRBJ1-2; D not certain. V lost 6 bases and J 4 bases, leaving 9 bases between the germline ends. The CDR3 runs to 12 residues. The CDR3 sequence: CASSLYSYGYTF. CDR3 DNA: TGTGCCAGCAGCCTATACTCCTATGGCTACACCTTC.

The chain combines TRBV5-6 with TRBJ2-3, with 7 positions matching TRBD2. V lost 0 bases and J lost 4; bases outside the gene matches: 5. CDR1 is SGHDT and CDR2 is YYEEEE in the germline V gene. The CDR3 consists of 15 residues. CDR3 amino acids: CASSLVGLWADTQYF. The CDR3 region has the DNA TGTGCCAGCAGCTTGGTGGGACTATGGGCAGATACGCAGTATTTT.

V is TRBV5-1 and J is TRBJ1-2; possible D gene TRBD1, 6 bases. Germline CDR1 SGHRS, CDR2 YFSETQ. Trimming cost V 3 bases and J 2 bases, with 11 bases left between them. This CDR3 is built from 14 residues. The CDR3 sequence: CASSWDTRNYGYTF. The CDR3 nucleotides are TGCGCCAGCAGCTGGGACACCCGGAACTATGGCTACACCTTC.